Reported below is one T cell receptor (beta chain). Only a few counts were recorded for this clonotype. Its antigen is unknown. Base qualities are not recorded, but no much larger clone differs from it by a single base. The V and J ends are trimmed by 2 bases and 0 bases, leaving 7 bases between them. The CDR3 contains 14 residues, cysteine and phenylalanine counted. CDR3 DNA only is kept here, 42 bases in frame from base 1. Taken from the germline V gene (reference sequence), the CDR1 and CDR2 loops are DFQATT and SNEGSKA. This sample was taken from a study of CD8 T cells in ankylosing spondylitis (dated by TCRdb to about 2017). Regarding the research as a whole: To find TCR variants linked to disease, the study profiled T cell receptor beta repertoires in ankylosing spondylitis patients and healthy donors. The whole study cohort included over a hundred healthy donors and 20 to 30 ankylosing spondylitis patients. Peripheral blood was sampled, and synovial fluid was additionally collected from ankylosing spondylitis patients. On the study overall, not on this receptor specifically: The disease-linked clones had a CD8+ phenotype and were found at relatively low frequencies in peripheral blood. A TCR beta motif made up of several highly homologous amino acid variants appeared to be characteristic of blood from ankylosing spondylitis patients. The disease-linked clones were reported as significantly enriched in matched synovial fluid samples from ankylosing spondylitis patients. Some TCR beta motif variants had previously been reported in synovial fluid and blood of reactive arthritis patients, which suggested common disease-initiation mechanisms.

For sequencing, an Illumina HiSeq 2500 was employed. TCR beta libraries were prepared by quantitative 5'-RACE with molecular barcodes. The published analysis was carried out like this. A new computational method, built on a probabilistic model of VDJ rearrangement, was used to identify disease-linked TCR variants. TCRdb applied fastp at Q25 and MiXCR to the public reads, then kept only in-frame beta chains. Every distinct CDR3 protein forms one entry, paired with its most common genes and DNA. TCRdb's processing, not the authors', yielded these V and J calls. The sample profile shows over 450,000 distinct CDR3 sequences; about 13% of them were found once. The top ten clones comprise approximately 7% of the sample.

The sequence derives from a male donor with ankylosing spondylitis. Input material: blood, either unsorted or a sorted T cell fraction (not recorded which). This chain is built from TRBV20-1 and TRBJ2-2, with the D gene call left open. The sequence in DNA is TGCAGTGCTAGACGGACGGCGAACACCGGGGAGCTGTTTTTT. This codes for CSARRTANTGELFF.